This entry lists 20 T cell receptor beta chains sequenced from one sample in a study of T cells in Graves' hyperthyroidism and ophthalmopathy. Amplified TCR beta CDR3 regions derived from RNA transcripts. HTBI primers were employed in a first-round RT-PCR of the TCR CDR3. TCRdb re-derived calls from the multiplex PCR reads in MiXCR, one entry per CDR3 protein. The sample yields approximately 430,000 distinct CDR3 sequences, about 14% seen once. Sequencing was done on a sample of blood. The origin of the receptors is a man between 18 and 35 years old with Graves' ophthalmopathy.

The chain is built from TRBV5-4 and TRBJ2-3; 14 bases map to TRBD2. The germline V gene encodes CDR1 SGHNT and CDR2 YYREEE (reference sequence). The CDR3 is 17 residues long. V lost 3 bases to trimming and J lost 4 bases; unmatched junction nucleotides: 7. The CDR3 DNA follows: TGTGCCAGCAGCTCTGGGACTAGCGGGAGTGTGGCAGATACGCAGTATTTT. It is translated as CASSSGTSGSVADTQYF.

This clonotype was picked up many times. The V gene is TRBV3-1, the J gene TRBJ1-6, with 10 bases that match TRBD1. Trimming at V came to 6 bases and at J to 8 bases, leaving 1 base not matched to a gene. The CDR3 extends over 13 amino acids. The germline gives CDR1 LGHDT, CDR2 YNNKEL (reference sequence). The CDR3 sequence: CASSGTGDSPLHF. For the CDR3, the DNA is TGTGCCAGCAGTGGGACAGGGGATTCACCCCTCCACTTT.

This clonotype was picked up many times. The V and J genes are TRBV20-1 and TRBJ2-1; TRBD1 agrees at 9 bases. The CDR3 is 15 residues long. CDR1 DFQATT and CDR2 SNEGSKA come from the germline V gene (reference sequence). V shed 3 bases and J 4 bases; nucleotides not matched to a gene: 7. In DNA, the CDR3 is TGCAGTGCTAGGACTTACAGGGGGCCGTACAATGAGCAGTTCTTC. It is translated as CSARTYRGPYNEQFF.

This clonotype has only a few counts. The chain carries TRBV29-1 and TRBJ2-7; 9 bases map to TRBD1. This CDR3 contains 14 residues. Germline V gene sequence: CDR1 SQVTM, CDR2 ANQGSEA. The V gene end was trimmed by 6 bases and the J gene end by 0 bases; junction bases not matched to a gene: 6. The CDR3 bases are TGCAGCGTCGCCGGGACAGGGATCTCCTACGAGCAGTACTTC. It codes for CSVAGTGISYEQYF.

This clonotype was seen many times. The V and J genes are TRBV12-3 or TRBV12-4 and TRBJ2-7, with TRBD2 matching over 9 bases. The CDR3 loop spans 14 amino acids. Trimming at V came to 3 bases and at J to 4 bases, leaving 4 bases not matched to a gene. The CDR3 coding sequence is TGTGCCAGCAGTTTTGGCGGGGGGGAGTACGAGCAGTACTTC. Translation: CASSFGGGEYEQYF.

The sample holds many counts of this clonotype. CDR3 nucleotides: TGCGCCAGCAGGGAAGGACAGATCCTCTCCTACGAGCAGTACTTC. This encodes CASREGQILSYEQYF. The V call is TRBV5-1, the J call TRBJ2-7; perhaps TRBD1 as D (6 bases). The CDR3 is 15 residues long. Germline CDR1 is SGHRS and CDR2 is YFSETQ. The V and J ends lost 5 bases and 0 bases respectively, with 15 bases between them. Based on the CDR3 plus reference TRBV5-1 and TRBJ2-7, the full variable domain is KAGVTQTPRYLIKTRGQQVTLSCSPISGHRSVSWYQQTPGQGLQFLFEYFSETQRNKGNFPGRFSGRQFSNSRSEMNVSTLELGDSALYLCASREGQILSYEQYFGPGTRLTVT.

The chain joins TRBV12-3 or TRBV12-4 to TRBJ1-5; 8 nucleotides align to TRBD1. Losses at the gene ends were 5 bases for V and 6 bases for J; bases not matched to a gene: 12. CDR3 length: 16 residues. DNA for the CDR3: TGTGCCAGCAGTCTAGGGGGGACAGGTTTAAGTCAGCCCCAGCATTTT. Translating gives CASSLGGTGLSQPQHF.

The table lists this clonotype with many counts. The genes are TRBV5-1 and TRBJ1-4; D is possibly TRBD1 (6 bases). CDR1 is SGHRS and CDR2 is YFSETQ in the germline V gene. CDR3 length: 14 residues. Trimming stripped 2 bases from V and 6 bases from J, with 11 bases between. The chain's CDR3 is CASSFQGRHEKLFF. The DNA of the CDR3 is TGCGCCAGCAGCTTTCAGGGGCGTCATGAAAAACTGTTTTTT.

The table lists this clonotype with many counts. The chain is built from TRBV3-1 and TRBJ2-1; 7 nucleotides agree with TRBD2. The CDR3 is made up of 14 amino acids. CDR1 and CDR2 from the germline V gene are LGHDT and YNNKEL (reference sequence). V dropped 3 bases and J dropped 5; count of bases not matched to a gene: 4. The DNA for the CDR3 is TGTGCCAGCAGCCAGGCCCGGGGGGACAATGAGCAGTTCTTC. Translation: CASSQARGDNEQFF.

This clonotype was detected a few times. Sequence at one end of the junction differs from germline and may be a read error. CDR3 nucleotides: TGCAGTGCGGCAAGACAGGAGAGTTCACCCCTCTACTTT. This gives the protein CSAARQESSPLYF. This chain connects TRBV20-1 to TRBJ1-6; maybe TRBD1 (6 bases). Germline CDR1 reads DFQATT; CDR2 reads SNEGSKA (reference sequence). This CDR3 has 13 amino acids.

The V gene is TRBV24-1, the J gene TRBJ1-5, with D tentatively TRBD1 (5 bases). The CDR3 contains 13 residues. Germline CDR1 reads KGHDR; CDR2 reads SFDVKD. Trimming took 3 bases from V and 9 from J, leaving 11 bases between them. DNA for the CDR3: TGTGCCACCAGTGATCGGGGGGAAGGGCCCCAGCATTTT. Translated: CATSDRGEGPQHF.

This clonotype was found many times. The V call is TRBV7-9, the J call TRBJ2-5; a possible D gene is TRBD2 (5 bases). Looked up from germline, CDR1 is SEHNR and CDR2 is FQNEAQ (reference sequence). The length of the CDR3 is 14 residues. V was clipped by 3 bases and J by 2 bases, with 10 bases between them. The CDR3 sequence is CASSFLREQETQYF. The CDR3 bases are TGTGCCAGCAGCTTTCTGAGGGAACAAGAGACCCAGTACTTC.

Ten or more counts support this clonotype. The chain has TRBV12-3 or TRBV12-4 and TRBJ2-1; tentatively, D is TRBD2 (6 bases). Trimming shortened V by 5 bases and J by 0 bases, and 14 bases separated the two germline ends. This CDR3 has 16 amino acids. The CDR3 sequence: CASSRIVAASYNEQFF. CDR3 sequence (DNA): TGTGCCAGCAGTAGGATAGTAGCGGCCTCCTACAATGAGCAGTTCTTC.

This clonotype came up a few times. The chain combines TRBV19 with TRBJ1-1; 8 bases match TRBD1. CDR3 length equals 16 residues. Germline values: CDR1 LNHDA, CDR2 SQIVND (reference sequence). V shed 5 bases, J shed 2 bases, and the junction held 10 bases outside the gene matches. CDR3 sequence: CASSGQTGVGNTEAFF. The CDR3 DNA sequence: TGTGCCAGTAGTGGACAGACAGGGGTTGGAAACACTGAAGCTTTCTTT. The entire variable domain, with the rest obtained from reference TRBV19 and TRBJ1-1, is as follows: DGGITQSPKYLFRKEGQNVTLSCEQNLNHDAMYWYRQDPGQGLRLIYYSQIVNDFQKGDIAEGYSVSREKKESFPLTVTSAQKNPTAFYLCASSGQTGVGNTEAFFGQGTRLTVV.

This clonotype was found many times. This chain links TRBV30 with TRBJ2-1, with no clear D. The CDR3 extends over 14 amino acids. V was trimmed by 0 bases and J by 9 bases, leaving 15 bases between them. Germline CDR1 reads GTSNPN; CDR2 reads SVGIG (reference sequence). DNA of the CDR3: TGTGCCTGGAGTGTATTGCTAAGAGGTGGTGAGCAGTTCTTC. Translation: CAWSVLLRGGEQFF.

For this clonotype: A much larger clone sits a single nucleotide away, making a read error possible. The chain uses TRBV11-2 and TRBJ2-5, with D perhaps matching TRBD2 (5 bases). With 0 bases removed from V and 5 bases from J, the gap between germline ends came to 16 bases. The CDR3 has 16 amino acids. Germline CDR1 reads SGHAT; CDR2 reads FQNNGV. The CDR3 coding sequence is TGTGCCAGCAGCTTAGACTGGGCACCCACGGGGGAGACCCAGTACTTC. Amino acid sequence: CASSLDWAPTGETQYF.

This clonotype was counted a few times. A much larger clone is a single base away; this may be a read error. This sequence joins TRBV7-9 and TRBJ2-1, with unresolved D. Germline V CDR1 and CDR2: SEHNR, FQNEAQ (reference sequence). This CDR3 spans 12 amino acids. CDR3 DNA sequence: TGTGCCAGCAGCTCGATCTACAATGGGCAGTTCTTC. The encoded protein is CASSSIYNGQFF.

Points on this clonotype: It is likely a read error, because the conserved phenylalanine at the end of the CDR3 is missing. The chain carries TRBV5-8 and TRBJ2-1; 9 positions agree with TRBD1. V lost 2 bases, J lost 4 bases, and 4 bases stayed unmatched. The length of the CDR3 is 15 residues. Per the germline V gene, CDR1 is SGHTS and CDR2 is YDEGEE. CDR3 bases: TGTGCCAGCAGCTTTCGGGACAGGGTATACAATGAGCAGTTCTCC. This gives the protein CASSFRDRVYNEQFS.

This clonotype was recorded at least ten times. The J gene is TRBJ1-1, the V gene TRBV5-1; D may be TRBD1 (5 bases). The CDR3 totals 15 residues. CDR1 and CDR2 (germline): SGHRS, YFSETQ. V dropped 7 bases and J dropped 0 bases, with 16 bases sitting between them. DNA for the CDR3: TGCGCCAGCTGCACCGGGACGGCCATGAACACTGAAGCTTTCTTT. As protein: CASCTGTAMNTEAFF.

This clonotype was counted at least ten times. The V gene is TRBV7-3, the J gene TRBJ2-5, with D possibly TRBD1 on 5 matching bases. CDR1 and CDR2 (germline): SGHTA, FQGTGA. The length of the CDR3 is 15 residues. Trimming removed 3 bases from V and 3 bases from J, with 14 bases in between. CDR3 in amino acids: CASSFGARGEETQYF. The CDR3 nucleotides are TGTGCCAGCAGCTTCGGCGCAAGGGGTGAAGAGACCCAGTACTTC.